The 13 T cell receptor beta chains given below trace back to one sample, sequenced in a study of graft-versus-host responses after intestinal transplantation. These TCRs' antigens remain unknown. Clones were read by immunoSEQ multiplex PCR, and TCRdb kept only the in-frame ones, dropping some. The data contain over 40,000 clones, approximately 95% of them singletons. Here the sequenced sample was unstimulated CD8+ T cells sorted from spleen or lymph node cells, taken before transplant. These receptors were collected from a human donor who was the organ donor for an intestinal transplant.

The chain recombines TRBV9 with TRBJ2-7; no reliable D call. CDR1 is SGDLS and CDR2 is YYNGEE in the germline V gene. V was cut by 6 bases and J by 3 bases, with 4 bases left in between. The CDR3 sequence is 10 residues long. As DNA, the CDR3 is TGTGCCAGCACGTTCTACGAGCAGTACTTC. It specifies CASTFYEQYF. The complete variable domain, with remaining parts taken from reference TRBV9 and TRBJ2-7, reads DSGVTQTPKHLITATGQRVTLRCSPRSGDLSVYWYQQSLDQGLQFLIQYYNGEERAKGNILERFSAQQFPDLHSELNLSSLELGDSALYFCASTFYEQYFGPGTRLTVT.

The chain couples TRBV6-4 to TRBJ2-6; no reliable D call. The ends were cut back, 8 bases at V and 1 base at J, with 21 bases in the middle. CDR1 is MRHNA, CDR2 SNTAGT, per germline. The CDR3 sequence is 18 residues long. For the CDR3, the DNA is TGTGCCAGCTATAACCCTCGTGGCCCGTCGTCTGGGGCCAACGTCCTGACTTTC. Translated: CASYNPRGPSSGANVLTF.

The V gene is TRBV4-2, the J gene TRBJ2-2; a possible D gene is TRBD1 (6 bases). Trimming took off 6 bases at V and 1 base at J, with 9 bases between the two ends. This CDR3 spans 14 amino acids. Per the germline V gene, CDR1 is LGHNA and CDR2 is YNFKEQ. The CDR3 sequence is CASSQGQNTGELFF. CDR3 sequence (DNA): TGTGCCAGCAGTCAGGGACAGAACACCGGGGAGCTGTTTTTT.

J is TRBJ1-6 and V is TRBV9, with TRBD1 as a possible D gene (5 bases). Germline V gene lookup returns CDR1 SGDLS and CDR2 YYNGEE. V was pared by 0 bases and J by 8 bases, with 9 bases between. The CDR3 is 14 amino acids. CDR3 loop: CASSVDGDYSPLHF. In nucleotides, the CDR3 is TGTGCCAGCAGCGTAGATGGGGACTATTCACCCCTCCACTTT. Filled out from reference TRBV9 and TRBJ1-6, the complete variable domain reads DSGVTQTPKHLITATGQRVTLRCSPRSGDLSVYWYQQSLDQGLQFLIQYYNGEERAKGNILERFSAQQFPDLHSELNLSSLELGDSALYFCASSVDGDYSPLHFGNGTRLTVT.

This rearrangement joins TRBV4-1 to TRBJ2-3; D unclear. Germline values: CDR1 MGHRA, CDR2 YSYEKL. Trimming pared 1 base from V and 5 bases from J, leaving 7 bases between. There are 13 residues in the CDR3. This CDR3 is CASSQVWEDTQYF. CDR3 coding DNA: TGCGCCAGCAGCCAAGTATGGGAAGATACGCAGTATTTT.

The V and J genes are TRBV12-5 and TRBJ1-2, with D unclear. The CDR3 spans 18 residues. Between the trimmed V and J ends, which lost 4 bases and 4 bases, there was a span of 25 bases. The germline CDR1 and CDR2 sequences are LGHNT and FRNRAP. The CDR3 coding sequence is TGTGCTAGTGGTTACACCCGGACGGAAACCCACGCTAGCTATGGCTACACCTTC. Residues: CASGYTRTETHASYGYTF.

The chain is built from TRBV4-3 and TRBJ1-3; D gene ambiguous. The V and J ends lost 0 bases and 1 base respectively, with 7 bases between them. Germline CDR1 LGHNA, CDR2 YSLEER. There are 15 residues in the CDR3. The CDR3 DNA is TGCGCCAGCAGCCAAGATCTAAGTTCTGGAAACACCATATATTTT. It specifies CASSQDLSSGNTIYF.

This clone was observed a few times. CDR3 region: CASSPSRGLSSYEQYF. In DNA form, the CDR3 reads TGTGCCAGCAGCCCATCACGGGGCCTGAGCTCCTACGAGCAGTACTTC. The chain combines TRBV5-8 with TRBJ2-7, with D perhaps being TRBD1 or TRBD2 (5 bases each). The ends were cut back, 4 bases at V and 0 bases at J, with 17 bases in the middle. Germline CDR1 and CDR2: SGHTS and YDEGEE. The CDR3 loop spans 16 amino acids.

The CDR3 protein is CASSSPHNEQFF. The CDR3 DNA is TGTGCCAGCAGCTCCCCCCACAATGAGCAGTTCTTC. The rearrangement joins TRBV27 to TRBJ2-1; D is ambiguous. V was trimmed by 6 bases and J by 5 bases, leaving 8 bases between them. This CDR3 is built from 12 residues. Germline values: CDR1 MNHEY, CDR2 SMNVEV (reference sequence).

V is TRBV2 and J is TRBJ2-2, with D perhaps TRBD1 or TRBD2 (6 bases each). V was cut by 8 bases and J by 2 bases, with 9 bases left in between. CDR1 SNHLY and CDR2 FYNNEI come from the germline V gene. The CDR3 has 13 residues. CDR3 sequence: CASGGLNTGELFF. The CDR3 bases are TGTGCCAGCGGGGGGCTAAACACCGGGGAGCTGTTTTTT.

DNA of the CDR3: TGTGCCAGCAGTGTATCCAGCGGGGGGGCTGGCAAAAACATTCAGTACTTC. Protein product: CASSVSSGGAGKNIQYF. The chain combines TRBV6-1 with TRBJ2-4; 10 bases align to TRBD2. The CDR3 extends over 17 amino acids. In germline, CDR1 is MNHNS, CDR2 SASEGT. With 4 bases clipped from V and 3 bases from J, the junction kept 9 bases outside the gene matches.

The rearrangement links TRBV11-2 to TRBJ2-7; TRBD1 matches 11 bases. V gave up 0 bases and J gave up 3 bases; unmatched junction bases: 4. The CDR3 contains 16 residues. Looked up from germline, CDR1 is SGHAT and CDR2 is FQNNGV. This CDR3 is CASSLELGQGDYEQYF. In DNA, the CDR3 is TGTGCCAGCAGCTTAGAATTGGGACAGGGGGACTACGAGCAGTACTTC.

The CDR3 here is CASSLVEDTEAFF. CDR3 nucleotide sequence: TGCGCCAGCAGCTTGGTGGAGGACACTGAAGCTTTCTTT. The J gene is TRBJ1-1, the V gene TRBV5-1; D not certain. This CDR3 has 13 amino acids. Looked up from germline, CDR1 is SGHRS and CDR2 is YFSETQ. The V end was cut by 0 bases, the J end by 3 bases, with 6 bases between.